This entry concerns a single T cell receptor beta chain. Antigen: not known. The CDR3 is 13 residues long. Germline assignment: CDR1 SQVTM and CDR2 ANQGSEA. Trimming took off 5 bases at V and 0 bases at J, with 10 bases between the two ends. Through a sample-barcoded 5' primer and a J-beta primer mix, a second PCR was run for roughly 6 to 12 cycles. Using its own MiXCR run on the 5' RACE reads, TCRdb lists one record per CDR3 protein. Of almost 1 million distinct CDR3 sequences listed, 51% are singletons. This specimen belongs to a study of blood T cells in healthy people across ages. Study-wide points: Compared with aged donors, long-lived donors showed fewer expanded clones, suggesting selection. The CMV status of each donor remained undetermined, and this could have confounded shifts in expanded clonotypes. Investigators treated diversity estimates from one million T cells as underestimates.

A minimum of 7 million PBMCs was isolated per sample. Sequenced input: blood. This chain uses TRBV29-1 with TRBJ1-2; tentative D call: TRBD1 (5 bases). The sequence derives from an older woman in good health. The CDR3 reads CSVSKTANYGYTF. CDR3 sequence (DNA): TGCAGCGTTTCTAAGACAGCTAACTATGGCTACACCTTC.